The clone carrying this TCR beta chain was seen many times. The antigen is unknown. RNA transcripts gave rise to amplified TCR beta CDR3 regions. In the first-round RT-PCR of the TCR CDR3, the HTBI primer set was used. Using its own MiXCR run on the multiplex PCR reads, TCRdb lists one record per CDR3 protein. The sample holds about 300,000 distinct CDR3 sequences, about an eighth seen once. The data belong to a study of T cells in Graves' hyperthyroidism and ophthalmopathy. Broader study findings: Through a model of 13 V-J features, ophthalmopathy was separated from stable hyperthyroidism.

Blood dates from first hyperthyroidism diagnosis, before any ophthalmopathy symptoms. J was trimmed by 6 bases and V by 7 bases; bases with no gene match: 7. The CDR3 is 14 residues long. Specimen: blood. This sequence joins TRBV12-3 or TRBV12-4 and TRBJ1-5; 9 bases agree with TRBD1. The TCR originated in a woman in her thirties with Graves' hyperthyroidism that later progressed to Graves' ophthalmopathy. Here the CDR3 reads CASTLGTGTQPQHF. CDR3 coding DNA: TGTGCCAGCACCCTCGGGACAGGGACTCAGCCCCAGCATTTT.